Following are 20 T cell receptor beta chains from one sample sequenced in a study of T-cell reconstitution after alpha-beta-depleted transplantation in children. Unique molecular identifiers were built into the TCRbeta library. TCRdb analysed the PCR reads with MiXCR anew, one entry per CDR3 protein. The data contain around 200,000 distinct CDR3 sequences, 11% of them singletons. Sequenced here: PBMCs, sampled before TCRalphabeta/CD19-depleted stem cell transplant. All receptors come from a child less than two years old with acute myeloid leukemia, due to receive a stem cell transplant.

This clonotype was seen many times. V is TRBV7-2 and J is TRBJ2-6; D is ambiguous. Trimming took off 5 bases at V and 0 bases at J, with 8 bases between the two ends. CDR3 length: 15 residues. CDR1 and CDR2 from the germline V gene are SGHTA and FQGNSA. DNA of the CDR3: TGTGCCAGCAGCGCATACCTCTCTGGGGCCAACGTCCTGACTTTC. Amino acid sequence: CASSAYLSGANVLTF. Filled out from reference TRBV7-2 and TRBJ2-6, the complete variable domain reads GAGVSQSPSNKVTEKGKDVELRCDPISGHTALYWYRQSLGQGLEFLIYFQGNSAPDKSGLPSDRFSAERTGGSVSTLTIQRTQQEDSAVYLCASSAYLSGANVLTFGAGSRLTVL.

This clonotype has at least ten counts. The V gene is TRBV25-1, the J gene TRBJ2-1; the D is unclear. The CDR3 has 12 amino acids. Germline V gives CDR1 MGHDK, CDR2 SYGVNS. The V and J ends lost 1 base and 7 bases respectively, with 5 bases between them. CDR3 region: CASSEFRNEQFF. The CDR3 region has the DNA TGTGCCAGCAGTGAATTCCGTAATGAGCAGTTCTTC.

This clonotype was counted ten times or more. This sequence joins TRBV2 and TRBJ2-7; D could derive from TRBD1 or TRBD2 (5 bases each). Per the germline V gene, CDR1 is SNHLY and CDR2 is FYNNEI. CDR3 length: 15 amino acids. V lost 9 bases, J lost 5 bases, and 23 bases lay in between. CDR3 sequence: CASTRVGLAGDEQYF. The CDR3 region has the DNA TGTGCCAGTACCAGGGTAGGACTTGCCGGCGACGAGCAGTACTTC.

In its sample, this clonotype was seen many times. The rearrangement uses TRBV7-9 and TRBJ2-1, with a possible D match to TRBD2 (6 bases). The CDR3 runs 15 residues. Germline values: CDR1 SEHNR, CDR2 FQNEAQ (reference sequence). The V end was cut by 6 bases, the J end by 6 bases, with 18 bases between. The CDR3 nucleotides are TGTGCCAGCAGTTCAGACCCCGGGGACTTCAATGAGCAGTTCTTC. It encodes CASSSDPGDFNEQFF.

This clonotype occurred many times. The chain is built from TRBV7-8 and TRBJ2-5; 8 nucleotides match TRBD1. Germline CDR1 is SGHVS and CDR2 is FQNEAQ. V dropped 5 bases and J dropped 5; count of bases not matched to a gene: 7. The CDR3 has 14 amino acids. The CDR3 DNA follows: TGTGCCAGCAGCGCGGACAGGGTAGGGGAGACCCAGTACTTC. It encodes CASSADRVGETQYF.

This clonotype was seen only a few times. The chain carries TRBV7-2 and TRBJ2-3, with 10 bases aligning to TRBD1. Germline V gene sequence: CDR1 SGHTA, CDR2 FQGNSA. The CDR3 is 15 residues long. V was pared by 5 bases and J by 3 bases, with 5 bases of the junction left unmatched. For the CDR3, the DNA is TGTGCCAGCAGCCTGACAGGGGGCGGGACAGATACGCAGTATTTT. It specifies CASSLTGGGTDTQYF.

At least ten counts were recorded for this clonotype. The chain's CDR3 is CASTSPLPGNQPQHF. For the CDR3, the DNA is TGTGCCAGCACTTCCCCCCTCCCAGGCAATCAGCCCCAGCATTTT. The chain is built from TRBV12-3 or TRBV12-4 and TRBJ1-5; no reliable D call. V dropped 7 bases and J dropped 2 bases, with 15 bases sitting between them. The CDR3 sequence is 15 residues long.

This clonotype was seen a few times. V is TRBV4-3 and J is TRBJ2-1, with TRBD2 identical over 9 bases. CDR3 size: 14 residues. V dropped 1 base and J dropped 15; count of bases not matched to a gene: 10. Germline V CDR1 and CDR2: LGHNA, YSLEER. The CDR3 DNA sequence: TGCGCCAGCAGCCAAGGGAGTAGCGGGAGTAGTTTGTTCTTC. Its protein is CASSQGSSGSSLFF.

This clonotype was detected ten times or more. The chain links TRBV12-3 or TRBV12-4 to TRBJ2-6; D is unresolved. V shed 5 bases and J shed 0 bases, with 8 bases lying between them. The CDR3 loop spans 15 amino acids. This chain's CDR3 is CASSPSNSGANVLTF. CDR3 bases: TGTGCCAGCAGTCCGTCCAACTCTGGGGCCAACGTCCTGACTTTC.

This clonotype was observed at least ten times. This chain uses TRBV20-1 with TRBJ2-5; D call uncertain. Looked up from germline, CDR1 is DFQATT and CDR2 is SNEGSKA (reference sequence). The CDR3 extends over 13 amino acids. V gave up 6 bases and J gave up 5 bases, with 16 bases separating them. CDR3 sequence reads: CSARPDLGETQYF. In DNA, the CDR3 is TGCAGTGCAAGACCGGATCTCGGGGAGACCCAGTACTTC.

There are a few counts of this clonotype. A read error is possible here, since a much larger clone lies one base away. The rearrangement uses TRBV7-2 and TRBJ1-1; no reliable D call. This CDR3 spans 11 amino acids. CDR1 and CDR2 (germline): SGHTA, FQGNSA. In DNA form, the CDR3 reads TGTGCCAGCAGCTTGAGACCTGAAGTTTTCTTT. This gives the protein CASSLRPEVFF.

This clonotype was seen many times. V gene TRBV5-4 combines with J gene TRBJ2-3; D could derive from TRBD1 or TRBD2 (5 bases each). V lost 4 bases, J lost 1 base, and 10 bases lay in between. This CDR3 has 14 residues. The germline gives CDR1 SGHNT, CDR2 YYREEE (reference sequence). The CDR3 coding sequence is TGTGCCAGCAGCCCGGGACCGGGCACAGATACGCAGTATTTT. This translates into CASSPGPGTDTQYF.

This clonotype was seen ten or more times. This sequence joins TRBV20-1 and TRBJ2-7; 7 nucleotides agree with TRBD1. Trimming took 0 bases from V and 3 from J; bases not matched to a gene: 5. The CDR3 runs to 14 residues. Looked up from germline, CDR1 is DFQATT and CDR2 is SNEGSKA (reference sequence). The CDR3 loop reads CSAREGTDVYEQYF. The CDR3 DNA follows: TGCAGTGCTAGAGAGGGGACAGATGTCTACGAGCAGTACTTC.

This clonotype was seen ten or more times. The chain joins TRBV24-1 to TRBJ2-1; a weak D match, TRBD2 (6 bases). V was pared by 1 base and J by 3 bases, with 9 bases between. Germline V gives CDR1 KGHDR, CDR2 SFDVKD. The CDR3 has 15 amino acids. CDR3 sequence reads: CATSDLREYYNEQFF. Here the CDR3 DNA reads TGTGCCACCAGTGATTTACGGGAGTACTACAATGAGCAGTTCTTC.

V is TRBV14 and J is TRBJ1-2; possibly TRBD1 for D (6 bases). Germline loops: CDR1 SGHDN, CDR2 FVKESK. Trimming took 4 bases from V and 1 from J, leaving 13 bases between them. CDR3 length: 15 residues. The CDR3 spells CASSRRGLSNYGYTF. Here the CDR3 DNA reads TGTGCCAGCAGCCGGCGGGGGCTGAGTAACTATGGCTACACCTTC.

This clonotype was counted many times. The chain uses TRBV5-5 and TRBJ2-3; 10 bases are shared with TRBD2. Germline lookup yields CDR1 SGHKS and CDR2 YYEKEE (reference sequence). The CDR3 loop spans 16 amino acids. V trimming: 2 bases; J trimming: 4 bases; junction bases outside the gene matches: 7. The CDR3 DNA follows: TGTGCCAGCAGCTTCCAGCGGGGGGGCCTCGCAGATACGCAGTATTTT. Its protein is CASSFQRGGLADTQYF.

This clonotype was observed at least ten times. Here the CDR3 reads CASSEKGVDGYTF. The CDR3 coding sequence is TGTGCCAGCAGTGAAAAAGGGGTGGATGGCTACACCTTC. This sequence joins TRBV2 and TRBJ1-2, with a weak D call TRBD1 (5 bases). The V gene lost 2 bases and the J gene lost 6 bases, with 10 bases spanning the gap. There are 13 residues in the CDR3. Germline values: CDR1 SNHLY, CDR2 FYNNEI.

This clonotype has ten or more counts. The rearrangement links TRBV9 to TRBJ2-1, with TRBD1 identical over 8 bases. The J segment lost 4 bases and the V segment lost 0 bases, leaving 9 bases of the junction unmatched. Germline-derived CDR1 and CDR2 are SGDLS and YYNGEE. CDR3 size: 17 residues. CDR3 amino acids: CASSVAPGTGGYNEQFF. CDR3 nucleotides: TGTGCCAGCAGCGTAGCCCCCGGGACAGGTGGGTACAATGAGCAGTTCTTC.

This clonotype was counted ten times or more. This rearrangement joins TRBV18 to TRBJ2-5; no reliable D call. The CDR3 is 11 amino acids. Trimming stripped 1 base from V and 3 bases from J, with 0 bases between. Germline assignment: CDR1 KGHSH and CDR2 LQKENI. CDR3 protein: CASSPQETQYF. The CDR3, as DNA: TGTGCCAGCTCACCACAAGAGACCCAGTACTTC.

This clonotype was counted at least ten times. As DNA, the CDR3 is TGCGCCAGCGCCCCGGGGGGGCAAATAAATGAGCAGTTCTTC. Amino acids: CASAPGGQINEQFF. The V and J genes are TRBV5-1 and TRBJ2-1, with 8 positions matching TRBD2. Germline lookup yields CDR1 SGHRS and CDR2 YFSETQ. This CDR3 has 14 amino acids. Losses at the gene ends were 7 bases for V and 7 bases for J; bases not matched to a gene: 10.